This T cell receptor (beta chain) was documented in a study of human T cells and chemical hapten exposure. As for time point: patch test 1, 2 weeks after DPC sensitization. As for treatment: therapeutic diphenylcyclopropenone sensitization with weekly scalp DPC. V was trimmed by 6 bases and J by 2 bases, leaving 11 bases between them. Per the germline V gene, CDR1 is DFQATT and CDR2 is SNEGSKA (reference sequence). The CDR3 spans 12 residues. Via MiXCR, TCRdb re-called the RACE reads, giving one row per CDR3 protein. The sample has tens of thousands of distinct CDR3 sequences, around 10% seen once; the top ten hold 1.1% to 1.5%.

The clonotype originates from a woman aged 45-60 years with alopecia areata. Some clones in this sample may be carry-over from other donors' samples. This sequence joins TRBV20-1 and TRBJ2-7; D is uncertain. Sequenced material: whole blood, taken in connection with sensitization to the hapten diphenylcyclopropenone (DPC). As DNA, the CDR3 is TGCAGTGCCTTGGGCAGGACCTACGAGCAGTACTTC. This sequence encodes CSALGRTYEQYF.